This paragraph reports one T cell receptor beta chain. PCR was performed using 60 Vbeta and 13 Jbeta primers. Profiling relied on immunoSEQ multiplex PCR, and the TCRdb table lists in-frame clones only, not all of them. This table holds more than 85,000 clones, roughly 83% found once. This entry comes from a study of cytomegalovirus exposure and HLA in healthy donors. The clonotype comes from a male donor in good health and CMV-seropositive. The specimen sequenced was PBMCs.

The CDR3 bases are TGTGCCAGCAAGGGGGCGGGCTATGGCTACACCTTC. It codes for CASKGAGYGYTF. This sequence joins TRBV27 and TRBJ1-2; TRBD1 aligns across 7 bases. The germline gives CDR1 MNHEY, CDR2 SMNVEV (reference sequence). The CDR3 totals 12 residues. The V gene end was trimmed by 7 bases and the J gene end by 4 bases; junction bases not matched to a gene: 3.